This passage covers 6 T cell receptor beta chains from one sample sequenced in a study of cytomegalovirus exposure and HLA in healthy donors. PCR primers comprised 60 Vbeta and 13 Jbeta primers. Sequenced by immunoSEQ multiplex PCR; TCRdb stores in-frame clones only, minus some. The repertoire holds about 120,000 clones, 63% seen once, with about a tenth in the top ten. The material sequenced was PBMCs. Source of these receptors: a man between 40 and 49 years old in good health and CMV-seropositive.

This clone was seen once. This chain links TRBV19 with TRBJ2-3; 9 bases are a match to TRBD2. The CDR3 is 20 amino acids. Losses at the gene ends were 1 base for V and 1 base for J; bases not matched to a gene: 15. Germline-derived CDR1 and CDR2 are LNHDA and SQIVND (reference sequence). The CDR3 region is CASSIVYRPSGASRTDTQYF. CDR3 coding DNA: TGTGCCAGTAGTATAGTCTATAGGCCTAGCGGGGCTTCTCGCACAGATACGCAGTATTTT. Looking up the rest from reference TRBV19 and TRBJ2-3 gives the full variable domain: DGGITQSPKYLFRKEGQNVTLSCEQNLNHDAMYWYRQDPGQGLRLIYYSQIVNDFQKGDIAEGYSVSREKKESFPLTVTSAQKNPTAFYLCASSIVYRPSGASRTDTQYFGPGTRLTVL.

This chain connects TRBV27 to TRBJ2-1, with a weak D call TRBD1 (6 bases). Trimming took 6 bases from V and 1 from J, leaving 10 bases between them. CDR1 is MNHEY and CDR2 is SMNVEV in the germline V gene (reference sequence). CDR3 length: 14 amino acids. CDR3 protein: CASSTGSSYNEQFF. The CDR3 DNA reads TGTGCCAGCAGCACAGGGTCGTCCTACAATGAGCAGTTCTTC.

The chain recombines TRBV30 with TRBJ2-5; a weak D match, TRBD1 (6 bases). This CDR3 is 13 amino acids long. From germline, CDR1 is GTSNPN and CDR2 SVGIG (reference sequence). The V and J ends lost 4 bases and 5 bases respectively, with 14 bases between them. Here the CDR3 DNA reads TGTGCCTGGAATCGACAGGAAAGGGAGACCCAGTACTTC. Protein sequence: CAWNRQERETQYF.

The CDR3 loop is CASSKSTGGGDWDEQYF. The CDR3 DNA follows: TGTGCCAGCAGCAAATCGACAGGGGGTGGTGATTGGGACGAGCAGTACTTC. This chain uses TRBV21-1 with TRBJ2-7; the D call of TRBD1 is as the table states it, not checked on the DNA. TRBV21-1 is described as a pseudogene. The CDR3 is 17 amino acids.

This clone is a singleton in its sample. The chain has TRBV7-2 and TRBJ2-3; TRBD2 aligns across 10 bases. This CDR3 comprises 15 residues. Unmatched junction bases numbered 3, after V lost 1 base and J lost 5 bases. Germline-derived CDR1 and CDR2 are SGHTA and FQGNSA. The CDR3 DNA sequence: TGTGCCAGCAGCTTAGTATTAGCGGGAGGAGATACGCAGTATTTT. As protein: CASSLVLAGGDTQYF.

This clone was observed a handful of times. This specimen includes other DNA sequences encoding the same CDR3. The chain couples TRBV7-9 to TRBJ1-1, with a tentative D call TRBD1 (5 bases). Germline assignment: CDR1 SEHNR and CDR2 FQNEAQ (reference sequence). With 5 bases removed from V and 4 bases from J, the gap between germline ends came to 14 bases. This CDR3 comprises 14 residues. The CDR3 spells CASSPLGGGTEAFF. CDR3 nucleotide sequence: TGTGCCAGCAGCCCTCTGGGGGGGGGCACTGAAGCTTTCTTT.